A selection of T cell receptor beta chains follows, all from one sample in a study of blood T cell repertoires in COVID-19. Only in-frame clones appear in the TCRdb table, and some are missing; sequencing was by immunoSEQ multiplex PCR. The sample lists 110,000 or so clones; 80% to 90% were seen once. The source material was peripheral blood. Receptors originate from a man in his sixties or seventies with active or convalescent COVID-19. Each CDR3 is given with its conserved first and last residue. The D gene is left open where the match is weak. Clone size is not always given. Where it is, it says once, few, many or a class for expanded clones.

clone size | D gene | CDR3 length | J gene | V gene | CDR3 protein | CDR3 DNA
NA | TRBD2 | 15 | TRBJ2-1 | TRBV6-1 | CASSELAGAYNEQFF | TGTGCCAGCAGTGAACTAGCGGGAGCCTACAATGAGCAGTTCTTC
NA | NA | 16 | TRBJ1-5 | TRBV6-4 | CASRAWTEDSNQPQHF | TGTGCCAGCAGAGCTTGGACAGAGGATAGCAATCAGCCCCAGCATTTT
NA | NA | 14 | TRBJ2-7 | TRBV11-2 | CASSLYGGTYEQYF | TGTGCCAGCAGCTTATACGGGGGAACCTACGAGCAGTACTTC
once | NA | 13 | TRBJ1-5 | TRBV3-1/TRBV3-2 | CASSQESGQAQHF | TGTGCCAGCAGCCAAGAATCTGGACAAGCCCAGCATTTT
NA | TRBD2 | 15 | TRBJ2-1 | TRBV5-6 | CASSSLAGAGREQFF | TGTGCCAGCAGCTCACTAGCGGGGGCCGGGCGGGAGCAGTTCTTC
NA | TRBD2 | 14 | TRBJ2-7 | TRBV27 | CASSWGLGSDEQYF | TGTGCCAGCAGTTGGGGACTAGGATCAGACGAGCAGTACTTC
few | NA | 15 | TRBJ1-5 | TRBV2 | CASSEVQGVDSPQHF | TGTGCCAGCAGTGAGGTACAGGGAGTTGACTCGCCCCAGCATTTT
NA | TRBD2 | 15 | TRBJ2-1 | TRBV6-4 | CASSAGGSSYNEQFF | TGTGCCAGCAGTGCGGGCGGGAGCTCCTACAATGAGCAGTTCTTC
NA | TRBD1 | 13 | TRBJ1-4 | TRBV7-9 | CASSLRQGEKLFF | TGTGCCAGCAGCTTACGACAGGGTGAAAAACTGTTTTTT
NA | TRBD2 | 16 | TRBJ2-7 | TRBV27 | CASSLSLAGGQNEQYF | TGTGCCAGCAGTTTATCCCTAGCGGGAGGGCAAAACGAGCAGTACTTC
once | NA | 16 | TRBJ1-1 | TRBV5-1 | CASSPDPTVPNTEAFF | TGCGCCAGCAGCCCGGACCCGACAGTTCCGAACACTGAAGCTTTCTTT
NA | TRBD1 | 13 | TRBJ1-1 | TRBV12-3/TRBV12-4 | CASSWGQNTEAFF | TGTGCCAGCAGCTGGGGACAGAATACTGAAGCTTTCTTT
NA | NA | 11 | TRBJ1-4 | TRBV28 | CASRRNEKLFF | TGTGCCAGCAGACGGAATGAAAAACTGTTTTTT
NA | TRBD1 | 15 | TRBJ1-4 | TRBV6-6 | CASSYRGPPNEKLFF | TGTGCCAGCAGTTATAGGGGGCCGCCTAATGAAAAACTGTTTTTT
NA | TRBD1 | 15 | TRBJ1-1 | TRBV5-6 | CASSTQGAWDTEAFF | TGTGCCAGCAGCACACAGGGGGCTTGGGACACTGAAGCTTTCTTT
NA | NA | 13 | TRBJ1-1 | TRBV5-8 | CASSSQWNTEAFF | TGTGCCAGCAGCTCACAGTGGAACACTGAAGCTTTCTTT
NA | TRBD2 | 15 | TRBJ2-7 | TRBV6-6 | CASFKLGFAGVEQYF | TGTGCCAGCTTTAAGCTGGGGTTCGCGGGAGTGGAGCAGTACTTC
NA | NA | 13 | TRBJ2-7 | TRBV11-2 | CASSLGSLYEQYF | TGTGCCAGCAGCTTGGGCAGCCTCTACGAGCAGTACTTC
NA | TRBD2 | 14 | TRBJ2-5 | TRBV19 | CATGTSGAQETQYF | TGTGCCACCGGGACTAGCGGGGCTCAAGAGACCCAGTACTTC
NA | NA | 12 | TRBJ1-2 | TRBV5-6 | CASSLRRMGYTF | TGTGCCAGCAGCTTAAGGAGGATGGGCTACACCTTC
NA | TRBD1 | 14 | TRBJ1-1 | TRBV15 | CATSRADRGTEAFF | TGTGCCACCAGCAGAGCCGACAGGGGTACTGAAGCTTTCTTT
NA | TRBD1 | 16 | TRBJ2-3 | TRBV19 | CASSISGQGGTDTQYF | TGTGCCAGTAGTATCTCTGGACAGGGGGGTACAGATACGCAGTATTTT
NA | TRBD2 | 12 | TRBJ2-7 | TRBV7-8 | CASSLTSAEQYF | TGTGCCAGCAGCTTGACTAGCGCGGAGCAGTACTTC
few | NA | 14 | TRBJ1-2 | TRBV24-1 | CATSDLGRSYGYTF | TGTGCCACCAGTGATTTAGGCAGGTCCTATGGCTACACCTTC
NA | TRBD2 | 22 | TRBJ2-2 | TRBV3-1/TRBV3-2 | CASSRPAGTSGRAGGVPGELFF | TGTGCCAGCAGCCGACCCGCCGGGACTAGCGGGAGGGCCGGAGGCGTTCCCGGGGAGCTGTTTTTT
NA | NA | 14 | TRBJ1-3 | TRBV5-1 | CASSRDFGGNTIYF | TGCGCCAGCAGCCGAGACTTTGGGGGGAACACCATATATTTT
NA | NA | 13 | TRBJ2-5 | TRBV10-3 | CAISWTGQETQYF | TGTGCCATCAGTTGGACGGGACAAGAGACCCAGTACTTC
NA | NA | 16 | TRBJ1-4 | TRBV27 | CASSTWNPGLNEKLFF | TGTGCCAGCAGTACTTGGAATCCGGGTCTAAATGAAAAACTGTTTTTT
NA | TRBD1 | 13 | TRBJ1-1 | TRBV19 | CASSIARTGAAFF | TGTGCCAGTAGTATAGCCCGGACAGGGGCTGCTTTCTTT
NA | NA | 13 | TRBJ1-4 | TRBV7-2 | CASSLASGERLFF | TGTGCCAGCAGCTTAGCGTCAGGGGAGAGGCTGTTTTTT
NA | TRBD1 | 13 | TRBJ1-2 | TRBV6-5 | CASSSTGFYGYTF | TGTGCCAGCAGCTCGACAGGGTTCTATGGCTACACCTTC
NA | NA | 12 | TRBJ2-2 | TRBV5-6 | CASSLPVGELFF | TGTGCCAGCAGCTTGCCGGTCGGGGAGCTGTTTTTT
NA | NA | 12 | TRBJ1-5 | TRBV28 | CASSLGLQPQHF | TGTGCCAGCAGTCTCGGACTTCAGCCCCAGCATTTT
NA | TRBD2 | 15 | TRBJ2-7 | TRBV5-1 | CASSPGLAGPYEQYF | TGCGCCAGCAGCCCGGGACTAGCGGGTCCCTACGAGCAGTACTTC
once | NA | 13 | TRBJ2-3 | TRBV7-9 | CASSLGRGDTQYF | TGTGCCAGCAGCTTAGGCAGGGGAGATACGCAGTATTTT
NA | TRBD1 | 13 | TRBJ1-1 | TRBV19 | CASNRGRNTEAFF | TGTGCCAGCAACAGGGGGCGGAACACTGAAGCTTTCTTT
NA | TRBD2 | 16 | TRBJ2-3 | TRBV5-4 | CASSFGGGRAKDTQYF | TGTGCCAGCAGCTTCGGGGGCGGGAGGGCCAAAGATACGCAGTATTTT
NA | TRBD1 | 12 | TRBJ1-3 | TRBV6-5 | CASTGQGNTIYF | TGTGCCAGCACGGGACAGGGAAACACCATATATTTT
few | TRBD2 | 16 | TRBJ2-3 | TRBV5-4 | CASSHGTSGYTDTQYF | TGTGCCAGCAGCCACGGGACTAGCGGTTACACAGATACGCAGTATTTT
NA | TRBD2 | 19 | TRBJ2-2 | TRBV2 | CASSDPSGRALSNTGELFF | TGTGCCAGCAGCGACCCTAGCGGGAGGGCCCTTAGTAACACCGGGGAGCTGTTTTTT
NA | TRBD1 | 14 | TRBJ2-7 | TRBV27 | CASTKGDRTYEQYF | TGTGCCAGCACTAAGGGGGACAGAACCTACGAGCAGTACTTC
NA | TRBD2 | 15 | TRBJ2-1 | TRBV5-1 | CASSTNPGTSYEQFF | TGCGCCAGCAGCACCAACCCCGGGACTAGCTATGAGCAGTTCTTC
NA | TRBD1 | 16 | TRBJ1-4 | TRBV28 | CASSTGQGARREKLFF | TGTGCCAGCAGCACCGGACAGGGGGCGCGTAGGGAAAAACTGTTTTTT
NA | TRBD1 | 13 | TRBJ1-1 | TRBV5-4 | CASSHTGGTEAFF | TGTGCCAGCAGCCACACAGGGGGCACTGAAGCTTTCTTT
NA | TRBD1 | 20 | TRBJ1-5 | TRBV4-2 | CASSQETGQGNIGGNQPQHF | TGTGCCAGCAGCCAGGAAACCGGACAGGGTAACATAGGCGGCAATCAGCCCCAGCATTTT
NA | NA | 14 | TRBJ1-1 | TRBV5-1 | CASSLVSGFTEAFF | TGCGCCAGCAGCTTGGTTTCGGGGTTTACTGAAGCTTTCTTT
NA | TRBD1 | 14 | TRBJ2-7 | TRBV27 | CASSFKGQGYEQYF | TGTGCCAGCAGTTTTAAGGGACAGGGCTACGAGCAGTACTTC